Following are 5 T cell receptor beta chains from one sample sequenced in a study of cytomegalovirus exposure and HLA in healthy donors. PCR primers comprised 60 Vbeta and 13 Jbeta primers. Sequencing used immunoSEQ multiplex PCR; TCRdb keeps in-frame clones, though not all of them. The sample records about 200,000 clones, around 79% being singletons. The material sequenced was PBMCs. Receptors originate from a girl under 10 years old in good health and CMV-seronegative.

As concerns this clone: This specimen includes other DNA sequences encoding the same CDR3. The CDR3 spells CASGLAGAHQETQYF. CDR3 nucleotide sequence: TGTGCCAGCGGATTAGCGGGGGCGCACCAAGAGACCCAGTACTTC. The V gene is TRBV5-6, the J gene TRBJ2-5; 9 nucleotides match TRBD2. Trimming took 7 bases from V and 0 from J; bases not matched to a gene: 7. There are 15 residues in the CDR3. From germline, CDR1 is SGHDT and CDR2 YYEEEE. Supplemented by reference TRBV5-6 and TRBJ2-5, the full variable domain reads DAGVTQSPTHLIKTRGQQVTLRCSPKSGHDTVSWYQQALGQGPQFIFQYYEEEERQRGNFPDRFSGHQFPNYSSELNVNALLLGDSALYLCASGLAGAHQETQYFGPGTRLLVL.

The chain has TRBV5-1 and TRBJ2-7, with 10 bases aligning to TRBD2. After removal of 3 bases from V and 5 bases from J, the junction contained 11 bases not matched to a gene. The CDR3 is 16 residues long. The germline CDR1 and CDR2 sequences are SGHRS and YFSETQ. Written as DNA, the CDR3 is TGCGCCAGCAGCTCTGCTAGCGGGAGCGTTTTCGACGAGCAGTACTTC. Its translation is CASSSASGSVFDEQYF.

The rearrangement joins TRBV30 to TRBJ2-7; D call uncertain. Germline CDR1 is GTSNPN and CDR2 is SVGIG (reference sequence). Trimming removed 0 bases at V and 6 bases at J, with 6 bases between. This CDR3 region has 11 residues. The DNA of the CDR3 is TGTGCCTGGAGTGTTCTCCGCGAGCAGTACTTC. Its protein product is CAWSVLREQYF.

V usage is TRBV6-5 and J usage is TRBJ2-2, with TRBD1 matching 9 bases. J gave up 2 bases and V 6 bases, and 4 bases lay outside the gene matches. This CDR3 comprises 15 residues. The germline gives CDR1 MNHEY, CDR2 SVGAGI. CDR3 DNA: TGTGCCAGCAGGGCACAGGGGGCCAACACCGGGGAGCTGTTTTTT. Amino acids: CASRAQGANTGELFF.

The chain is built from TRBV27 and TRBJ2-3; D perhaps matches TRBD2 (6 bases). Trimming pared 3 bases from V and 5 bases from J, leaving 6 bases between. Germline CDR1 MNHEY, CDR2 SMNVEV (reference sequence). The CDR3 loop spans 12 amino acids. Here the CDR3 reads CASSFSGDTQYF. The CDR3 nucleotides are TGTGCCAGCAGTTTTAGCGGAGATACGCAGTATTTT.